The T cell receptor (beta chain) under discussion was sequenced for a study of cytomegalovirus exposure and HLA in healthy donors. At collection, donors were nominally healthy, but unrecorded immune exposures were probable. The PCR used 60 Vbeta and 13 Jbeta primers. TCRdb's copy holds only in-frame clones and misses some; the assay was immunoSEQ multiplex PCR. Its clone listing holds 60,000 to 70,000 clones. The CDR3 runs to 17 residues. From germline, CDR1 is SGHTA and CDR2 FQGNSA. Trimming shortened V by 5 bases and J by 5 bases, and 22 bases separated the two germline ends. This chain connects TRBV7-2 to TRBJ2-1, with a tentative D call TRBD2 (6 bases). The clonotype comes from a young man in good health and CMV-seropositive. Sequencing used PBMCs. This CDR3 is CASSQGRDPDWDNEQFF. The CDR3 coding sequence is TGTGCCAGCAGCCAAGGGCGGGACCCCGATTGGGACAATGAGCAGTTCTTC. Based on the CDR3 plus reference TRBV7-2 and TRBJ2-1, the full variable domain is GAGVSQSPSNKVTEKGKDVELRCDPISGHTALYWYRQSLGQGLEFLIYFQGNSAPDKSGLPSDRFSAERTGGSVSTLTIQRTQQEDSAVYLCASSQGRDPDWDNEQFFGPGTRLTVL.